The entry below describes one T cell receptor beta chain. Germline CDR1 and CDR2: SGHNT and YYREEE (reference sequence). The ends were cut back, 1 base at V and 6 bases at J, with 14 bases in the middle. The CDR3 runs 15 residues. CDR3 and TCR beta VDJ profiling relied on genomic DNA as the template. TCRdb processed the reads anew with MiXCR; each CDR3 protein has one entry. Of 400,000 to 600,000 distinct CDR3 sequences in the sample, less than 35% are singletons; the top ten hold 0.75% to 0.95%. Patients selected for sequencing had displayed CD8+CD57+ cell expansion by flow cytometry. The sample originates from a study of CD8+CD57+ T cells in acquired aplastic anemia.

This clonotype was sampled from a human donor with aplastic anemia. Input material: sorted CD4+, CD8+, or CD8+CD57+ T cells (not recorded which) from PBMCs. V gene TRBV5-4 combines with J gene TRBJ2-1, with TRBD2 as a possible D gene (7 bases). DNA for the CDR3: TGTGCCAGCAGCTTGTGGGGGGGCAGCTCCAATGAGCAGTTCTTC. Translation: CASSLWGGSSNEQFF.